This entry features one T cell receptor (beta chain) sequence. This specimen comes from a study of spatial heterogeneity in lung cancer. TCRdb used MiXCR to reprocess the 5' RACE reads, holding one entry per CDR3 protein. The top ten hold more than 7% of the sample, which has almost 75,000 distinct CDR3 sequences, 10% to 15% seen once. Germline V gene data show CDR1 as SGHRS and CDR2 as YFSETQ. V lost 4 bases and J lost 1, with 8 bases in between. The CDR3 contains 13 residues. This sample's time point: sample taken at primary tumor resection. No cell sorting; template was whole RNA from tumor, lung tissue or PBMC. Samples were obtained from about 72 donors, all untreated early-stage non-small cell lung cancer patients.

The V gene is TRBV5-1, the J gene TRBJ1-1, with unresolved D. The TCR originated in a male donor with early-stage non-small cell lung cancer. Sequenced here: PBMCs, sampled at surgery. CDR3 loop: CASSKNTNTEAFF. Written as DNA, the CDR3 is TGCGCCAGCAGCAAAAACACGAACACTGAAGCTTTCTTT.